This T cell receptor beta chain was observed in a study of blood T cells in healthy people across ages. Germline V gene sequence: CDR1 MNHEY, CDR2 SVGEGT. V dropped 2 bases and J dropped 7 bases, with 9 bases sitting between them. This CDR3 region has 13 residues. Alongside a J-beta primer mix, a sample-barcoded 5' primer served in a second PCR lasting roughly 7 to 11 cycles. TCRdb used MiXCR to reprocess the 5' RACE reads, holding one entry per CDR3 protein. The data hold roughly 650,000 distinct CDR3 sequences, with approximately 29% observed a single time. Only one count was recorded for this clonotype.

The clonotype was recovered from a woman at least 80 years old in good health. The rearrangement uses TRBV6-2 or TRBV6-3 and TRBJ2-1, with D possibly matching TRBD2 (6 bases). Sequenced material: blood. CDR3 sequence (DNA): TGTGCCAGCAGTTACGCGACTAGAAATGAGCAGTTCTTC. It yields the protein CASSYATRNEQFF.